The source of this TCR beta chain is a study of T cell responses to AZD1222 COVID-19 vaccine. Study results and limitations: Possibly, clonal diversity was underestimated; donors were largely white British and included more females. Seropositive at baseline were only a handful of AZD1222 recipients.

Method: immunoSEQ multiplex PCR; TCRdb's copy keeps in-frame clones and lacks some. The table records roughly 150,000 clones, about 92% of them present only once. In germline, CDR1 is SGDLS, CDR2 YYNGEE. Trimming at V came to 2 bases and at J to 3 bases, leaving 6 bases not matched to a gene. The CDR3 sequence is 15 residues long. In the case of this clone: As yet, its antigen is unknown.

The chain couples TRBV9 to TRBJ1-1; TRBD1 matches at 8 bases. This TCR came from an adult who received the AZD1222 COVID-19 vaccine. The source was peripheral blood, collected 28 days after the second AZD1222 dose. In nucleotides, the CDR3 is TGTGCCAGCAGCGTGACAGGGGCTTTAGACACTGAAGCTTTCTTT. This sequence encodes CASSVTGALDTEAFF.